This is a list of T cell receptor beta chains from one sample in a study of cytomegalovirus exposure and HLA in healthy donors. The repertoire was sequenced with immunoSEQ multiplex PCR; TCRdb's copy has only in-frame clones and lacks some. The sample records approximately 220,000 clones, 75% to 90% being singletons. Sequencing input: PBMCs. All receptors come from a boy younger than 10 in good health and CMV-seronegative. Both conserved end residues are part of each CDR3. The order of the fields is J gene, V gene, clone size, D gene, CDR3 DNA, CDR3 protein. A D gene is named only where the DNA matches it firmly. Clone size is shown for a subset of rows, as once, few, many or a class of expanded clone.

j_call: TRBJ1-2; v_call: TRBV4-1; clone_size: NA; d_call: TRBD1; cdr3_nt: TGCGCCAGCGCTGGGGGAAACATTCTCCGGGACAGGGCGGACTATGGCTACACCTTC; cdr3_aa: CASAGGNILRDRADYGYTF
j_call: TRBJ2-4; v_call: TRBV5-6; clone_size: NA; d_call: TRBD2; cdr3_nt: TGTGCCAGCAGCTGGGCGGGGGGGGCTGCGAACATTCAGTACTTC; cdr3_aa: CASSWAGGAANIQYF
j_call: TRBJ2-3; v_call: TRBV2; clone_size: NA; d_call: NA; cdr3_nt: TGTGCCAGCAGACTCTACCTAGGACTGGAGAGGGATACGCAGTATTTT; cdr3_aa: CASRLYLGLERDTQYF
j_call: TRBJ2-2; v_call: TRBV4-1; clone_size: NA; d_call: NA; cdr3_nt: TGCGCCAGCAGCCAAGGACTTAGTAACACCGGGGAGCTGTTTTTT; cdr3_aa: CASSQGLSNTGELFF
j_call: TRBJ2-5; v_call: TRBV7-7; clone_size: NA; d_call: TRBD2; cdr3_nt: TGTGCTAGCAGCCCGATGGGACTAGCAGACCAAGAGACCCAGTACTTC; cdr3_aa: CASSPMGLADQETQYF
j_call: TRBJ1-2; v_call: TRBV9; clone_size: NA; d_call: NA; cdr3_nt: TGTGCCAGCAGCATGACAGGAGTTGGCTACACCTTC; cdr3_aa: CASSMTGVGYTF
j_call: TRBJ2-1; v_call: TRBV5-1; clone_size: NA; d_call: TRBD2; cdr3_nt: TGCGCCAGCAGAATGACTAGCGGCGCACCCTACAATGAGCAGTTCTTC; cdr3_aa: CASRMTSGAPYNEQFF
j_call: TRBJ1-1; v_call: TRBV19; clone_size: NA; d_call: TRBD1; cdr3_nt: TGTGCCAGTAGCGATTTTAGGGGGCTTAACCCGAACACTGAAGCTTTCTTT; cdr3_aa: CASSDFRGLNPNTEAFF
j_call: TRBJ2-1; v_call: TRBV25-1; clone_size: NA; d_call: NA; cdr3_nt: TGTGCCAGCCTCCCGGGCAGGGGATACAATGAGCAGTTCTTC; cdr3_aa: CASLPGRGYNEQFF
j_call: TRBJ2-1; v_call: TRBV11-2; clone_size: NA; d_call: TRBD2; cdr3_nt: TGTGCCAGCAGCTTAGCCAGCGGGGTGGTTAATGAGCAGTTCTTC; cdr3_aa: CASSLASGVVNEQFF
j_call: TRBJ2-2; v_call: TRBV13; clone_size: NA; d_call: TRBD2; cdr3_nt: TGTGCCAGCAGCACCGGACTAGCCACGAACACCGGGGAGCTGTTTTTT; cdr3_aa: CASSTGLATNTGELFF
j_call: TRBJ1-1; v_call: TRBV6-5; clone_size: NA; d_call: TRBD1; cdr3_nt: TGTGCCAGCAGTTACTCGGGGACAGCGAACACTGAAGCTTTCTTT; cdr3_aa: CASSYSGTANTEAFF
j_call: TRBJ2-6; v_call: TRBV12-5; clone_size: NA; d_call: NA; cdr3_nt: TGTGCTAGTGGTTCCTGGACAGTCCTCTCTGGGGCCAACGTCCTGACCTTC; cdr3_aa: CASGSWTVLSGANVLTF
j_call: TRBJ1-2; v_call: TRBV9; clone_size: once; d_call: TRBD1; cdr3_nt: TGTGCCAGCAGCGCCGGGCTAGGACAGGGGGATGGCTACACCTTC; cdr3_aa: CASSAGLGQGDGYTF
j_call: TRBJ2-7; v_call: TRBV23-1; clone_size: few; d_call: NA; cdr3_nt: TGCGCCAGCACAACCTACGAGCAGTACTTC; cdr3_aa: CASTTYEQYF
j_call: TRBJ2-7; v_call: TRBV5-8; clone_size: NA; d_call: TRBD1; cdr3_nt: TGTGCCAGCAGCTTGAGGGACAGGGGCAACGAGCAGTACTTC; cdr3_aa: CASSLRDRGNEQYF
j_call: TRBJ1-2; v_call: TRBV5-6; clone_size: NA; d_call: TRBD1; cdr3_nt: TGTGCCAGCAGCCCCCCCGGACAGGGGAATGGCTACACCTTC; cdr3_aa: CASSPPGQGNGYTF
j_call: TRBJ2-1; v_call: TRBV9; clone_size: NA; d_call: TRBD2; cdr3_nt: TGTGCCAGCAGCGTAGGACTAGCGGGGGGCCATGAGCAGTTCTTC; cdr3_aa: CASSVGLAGGHEQFF
j_call: TRBJ2-1; v_call: TRBV5-6; clone_size: NA; d_call: TRBD2; cdr3_nt: TGTGCCAGCAGCTTGGCCGGGCTAGCGGGGGATGGGTACAATGAGCAGTTCTTC; cdr3_aa: CASSLAGLAGDGYNEQFF
j_call: TRBJ2-3; v_call: TRBV15; clone_size: NA; d_call: NA; cdr3_nt: TGTGCCACCAGCAGAGATAGATTGGATACGCAGTATTTT; cdr3_aa: CATSRDRLDTQYF
j_call: TRBJ2-1; v_call: TRBV6-1; clone_size: once; d_call: NA; cdr3_nt: TGTGCCAGCAGCCCAGGGTTCTTC; cdr3_aa: CASSPGFF
j_call: TRBJ2-1; v_call: TRBV5-1; clone_size: NA; d_call: TRBD2; cdr3_nt: TGCGCCAGCAGCTTGTCGCGGGAGCGGGCCTACCTACACAATGAGCAGTTCTTC; cdr3_aa: CASSLSRERAYLHNEQFF
j_call: TRBJ1-3; v_call: TRBV5-4; clone_size: NA; d_call: NA; cdr3_nt: TGTGCCAGCAGCTTGGGGGAGGGAACTGGAAACACCATATATTTT; cdr3_aa: CASSLGEGTGNTIYF
j_call: TRBJ2-2; v_call: TRBV6-6; clone_size: NA; d_call: TRBD2; cdr3_nt: TGTGCCAGCAGTTACCTTCGAGCGGGAGACACCGGGGAGCTGTTTTTT; cdr3_aa: CASSYLRAGDTGELFF
j_call: TRBJ2-5; v_call: TRBV9; clone_size: NA; d_call: TRBD2; cdr3_nt: TGTGCCAGCAGCGTCAGCGGGGGTTACCAAGAGACCCAGTACTTC; cdr3_aa: CASSVSGGYQETQYF
j_call: TRBJ2-1; v_call: TRBV6-6; clone_size: few; d_call: TRBD1; cdr3_nt: TGTGCCAGCAGTCCAGGGGGCCCCTACAATGAGCAGTTCTTC; cdr3_aa: CASSPGGPYNEQFF
j_call: TRBJ1-6; v_call: TRBV6-5; clone_size: NA; d_call: NA; cdr3_nt: TGTGCCAGCAGTTATTCACAGGGAGTTTCACCCCTCCACTTT; cdr3_aa: CASSYSQGVSPLHF
j_call: TRBJ2-1; v_call: TRBV30; clone_size: many; d_call: TRBD2; cdr3_nt: TGTGCCTGGGCCCGACTAGCGGTCTCCTACAATGAGCAGTTCTTC; cdr3_aa: CAWARLAVSYNEQFF
j_call: TRBJ2-1; v_call: TRBV19; clone_size: NA; d_call: NA; cdr3_nt: TGTGCCAGTAGTACCCGAGGTAATGAGCAGTTCTTC; cdr3_aa: CASSTRGNEQFF
j_call: TRBJ2-2; v_call: TRBV7-6; clone_size: NA; d_call: TRBD2; cdr3_nt: TGTGCCAGCAGCTGGCTAGCGGGGGGCACCGGGGAGCTGTTTTTT; cdr3_aa: CASSWLAGGTGELFF
j_call: TRBJ2-1; v_call: TRBV29-1; clone_size: NA; d_call: TRBD2; cdr3_nt: TGCAGCGTTTCACCGGGACTACACACCTACAATGAGCAGTTCTTC; cdr3_aa: CSVSPGLHTYNEQFF
j_call: TRBJ1-1; v_call: TRBV7-3; clone_size: NA; d_call: NA; cdr3_nt: TGTGCCAGCAGCCCAGGCTTAGGGGGCACTGAAGCTTTCTTT; cdr3_aa: CASSPGLGGTEAFF
j_call: TRBJ2-5; v_call: TRBV27; clone_size: NA; d_call: NA; cdr3_nt: TGTGCCAGCACCCAGGGATCCTCCGGCCGGGAGACCCAGTACTTC; cdr3_aa: CASTQGSSGRETQYF
j_call: TRBJ2-7; v_call: TRBV5-6; clone_size: NA; d_call: TRBD1; cdr3_nt: TGTGCCAGCAGCGCCGGGACAGGAGCCTACGAGCAGTACTTC; cdr3_aa: CASSAGTGAYEQYF
j_call: TRBJ1-2; v_call: TRBV7-2; clone_size: NA; d_call: TRBD1; cdr3_nt: TGTGCCAGCAGCTTGGGACAGGGGGCGCGTGGCTACACCTTC; cdr3_aa: CASSLGQGARGYTF
j_call: TRBJ2-3; v_call: TRBV6-5; clone_size: NA; d_call: NA; cdr3_nt: TGTGCCAGCAAGCCAGGGATAAGCACAGATACGCAGTATTTT; cdr3_aa: CASKPGISTDTQYF
j_call: TRBJ2-2; v_call: TRBV5-4; clone_size: NA; d_call: TRBD2; cdr3_nt: TGTGCCAGTCGACTAGCGGGGGGGCAGACCGGGGAGCTGTTTTTT; cdr3_aa: CASRLAGGQTGELFF
j_call: TRBJ2-1; v_call: TRBV27; clone_size: NA; d_call: NA; cdr3_nt: TGTGCCATTCGGGGGGCTAGCGGAAACAATGAGCAGTTCTTC; cdr3_aa: CAIRGASGNNEQFF
j_call: TRBJ2-7; v_call: TRBV11-3; clone_size: NA; d_call: TRBD2; cdr3_nt: TGTGCCAGCAGTCGACCGGGGGGTTACGAGCAGTACTTC; cdr3_aa: CASSRPGGYEQYF
j_call: TRBJ1-2; v_call: TRBV10-3; clone_size: few; d_call: NA; cdr3_nt: TGTGCCATCAGTGAAGCGAATGGCTACACCTTC; cdr3_aa: CAISEANGYTF
j_call: TRBJ2-5; v_call: TRBV10-3; clone_size: NA; d_call: TRBD2; cdr3_nt: TGTGCCATCAGTGAGTCTGGCGGGGGGGCTCTCGGACAAGAGACCCAGTACTTC; cdr3_aa: CAISESGGGALGQETQYF
j_call: TRBJ2-3; v_call: TRBV19; clone_size: NA; d_call: TRBD2; cdr3_nt: TGTGCCAGGGCCGGGCTAGCGGTTCGGGTGGATACGCAGTATTTT; cdr3_aa: CARAGLAVRVDTQYF
j_call: TRBJ2-2; v_call: TRBV25-1; clone_size: NA; d_call: NA; cdr3_nt: TGTGCCAGCAGTGGATTCCCGGGAACCGGGGAGCTGTTTTTT; cdr3_aa: CASSGFPGTGELFF
j_call: TRBJ2-7; v_call: TRBV14; clone_size: NA; d_call: TRBD2; cdr3_nt: TGTGCCAGCAGCCAGATACCGGGACTAGCGGGTTCCACCTACGAGCAGTACTTC; cdr3_aa: CASSQIPGLAGSTYEQYF
j_call: TRBJ1-1; v_call: TRBV5-4; clone_size: few; d_call: NA; cdr3_nt: TGTGCCAGCAGCTTGGAGGCAGGCCGGGGTGAAGCTTTCTTT; cdr3_aa: CASSLEAGRGEAFF